A selection of T cell receptor beta chains follows, all from one sample in a study of blood T cell repertoires in COVID-19. Clones were sequenced by immunoSEQ multiplex PCR, and TCRdb holds only the in-frame ones, with some missing. The table shows under 85,000 clones, with about 82% occurring only once. Sequenced sample: peripheral blood. All receptors come from a human donor in a cohort sampled during active COVID-19. The CDR3 runs from the conserved cysteine through the conserved F or W.

V gene: TRBV28
J gene: TRBJ1-6
CDR3 protein: CASRPYRGHSPLHF

V gene: TRBV28
J gene: TRBJ1-5
CDR3 protein: CASAAQGKGSNQPQHF

V gene: TRBV12-3/TRBV12-4
J gene: TRBJ2-7
CDR3 protein: CASSLVEGYEQYF

V gene: TRBV19
J gene: TRBJ2-2
CDR3 protein: CASSRGQGAGTGELFF

V gene: TRBV7-9
J gene: TRBJ1-1
CDR3 protein: CASSPLAGAINTEAFF

V gene: TRBV5-1
J gene: TRBJ2-1
CDR3 protein: CASSYGAGNEQFF

V gene: TRBV11-2
J gene: TRBJ2-5
CDR3 protein: CASSYQGIETQYF

V gene: TRBV18
J gene: TRBJ2-7
CDR3 protein: CASSPGAGKAYEQYF

V gene: TRBV3-1/TRBV3-2
J gene: TRBJ2-7
CDR3 protein: CASSQEGPGGSPYRQYF

V gene: TRBV4-1
J gene: TRBJ2-3
CDR3 protein: CASSLGTSGEYTQYF

V gene: TRBV24-1
J gene: TRBJ2-2
CDR3 protein: CATESGGPVNTGELFF

V gene: TRBV5-1
J gene: TRBJ1-2
CDR3 protein: CASSLVVQEGYTF

V gene: TRBV6-5
J gene: TRBJ2-3
CDR3 protein: CASSKDRSSTDTQYF

V gene: TRBV3-1/TRBV3-2
J gene: TRBJ1-1
CDR3 protein: CASSQEQGDKGPDTEAFF

V gene: TRBV5-1
J gene: TRBJ1-3
CDR3 protein: CASSLGGTVDTIYF

V gene: TRBV5-1
J gene: TRBJ1-2
CDR3 protein: CASRYGSYGYTF

V gene: TRBV28
J gene: TRBJ1-1
CDR3 protein: CASSPTGEAFF

V gene: TRBV18
J gene: TRBJ2-7
CDR3 protein: CASSPLPGSNYEQYF

V gene: TRBV6-5
J gene: TRBJ1-3
CDR3 protein: CASSHQRGPRNTIYF

V gene: TRBV5-5
J gene: TRBJ2-7
CDR3 protein: CASSRGPGDSYEQYF

V gene: TRBV3-1/TRBV3-2
J gene: TRBJ2-1
CDR3 protein: CASSQGTGTRFF

V gene: TRBV5-4
J gene: TRBJ2-5
CDR3 protein: CASSLSSGGQETQYF

V gene: TRBV30
J gene: TRBJ2-7
CDR3 protein: CAWTYPGTGVPYEQYF

V gene: TRBV5-1
J gene: TRBJ2-1
CDR3 protein: CASSLEGRGYNEQFF

V gene: TRBV30
J gene: TRBJ1-5
CDR3 protein: CAWSLGTGYQPQHF

V gene: TRBV5-1
J gene: TRBJ2-3
CDR3 protein: CASSSAGGTDTQYF

V gene: TRBV5-4
J gene: TRBJ1-2
CDR3 protein: CASSLTGGKYGYTF

V gene: TRBV5-1
J gene: TRBJ2-3
CDR3 protein: CASSWRAQDTQYF

V gene: TRBV5-4
J gene: TRBJ1-1
CDR3 protein: CASNTGTGGISEAFF

V gene: TRBV3-1/TRBV3-2
J gene: TRBJ2-4
CDR3 protein: CASSPHRGISNIQYF

V gene: TRBV18
J gene: TRBJ1-5
CDR3 protein: CASSLERDQPQHF

V gene: TRBV6-1
J gene: TRBJ2-3
CDR3 protein: CASSDTGVGTDTQYF

V gene: TRBV30
J gene: TRBJ1-1
CDR3 protein: CAWSGDRDTEAFF

V gene: TRBV30
J gene: TRBJ1-1
CDR3 protein: CAWTRTGNTEAFF

V gene: TRBV20-1
J gene: TRBJ2-1
CDR3 protein: CSASGASGRTSNEQFF

V gene: TRBV7-8
J gene: TRBJ1-2
CDR3 protein: CASSLGIPGQGTYGYTF

V gene: TRBV7-2
J gene: TRBJ1-3
CDR3 protein: CASSLEGTGNTIYF

V gene: TRBV5-1
J gene: TRBJ2-5
CDR3 protein: CASSLPGGMGETQYF

V gene: TRBV5-4
J gene: TRBJ1-1
CDR3 protein: CASSLQQGVKTEAFF

V gene: TRBV7-3
J gene: TRBJ1-1
CDR3 protein: CASSLLGQNTEAFF

V gene: TRBV7-8
J gene: TRBJ1-4
CDR3 protein: CASTETERNEKLFF

V gene: TRBV7-2
J gene: TRBJ2-2
CDR3 protein: CASSLAQTGELFF

V gene: TRBV7-6
J gene: TRBJ1-5
CDR3 protein: CASSPNRDNSNQPQHF

V gene: TRBV4-2
J gene: TRBJ2-3
CDR3 protein: CASSQVPLAGLDTQYF

V gene: TRBV3-1/TRBV3-2
J gene: TRBJ2-1
CDR3 protein: CASSQDRWFRNEQFF

V gene: TRBV30
J gene: TRBJ2-5
CDR3 protein: CAWTGGGGTQYF

V gene: TRBV15
J gene: TRBJ2-5
CDR3 protein: CATSRVRLAGQETQYF

V gene: TRBV10-1
J gene: TRBJ2-2
CDR3 protein: CASSVGGNTGELFF

V gene: TRBV5-1
J gene: TRBJ2-2
CDR3 protein: CASSFLVSSGGYTGELFF

V gene: TRBV3-1/TRBV3-2
J gene: TRBJ2-3
CDR3 protein: CASSQGRVDTQYF

V gene: TRBV2
J gene: TRBJ1-5
CDR3 protein: CASSSQGRDNQPQHF

V gene: TRBV12-3/TRBV12-4
J gene: TRBJ1-1
CDR3 protein: CASSRGGSSFF

V gene: TRBV28
J gene: TRBJ1-5
CDR3 protein: CASSLGGQRDQPQHF

V gene: TRBV11-3
J gene: TRBJ1-2
CDR3 protein: CASSTGGGGYGYTF

V gene: TRBV5-1
J gene: TRBJ2-2
CDR3 protein: CASSWTSGGAGELFF

V gene: TRBV27
J gene: TRBJ1-6
CDR3 protein: CASSLYRENSPLHF

V gene: TRBV5-4
J gene: TRBJ2-1
CDR3 protein: CASSTGLVAFNEQFF

V gene: TRBV4-1
J gene: TRBJ1-1
CDR3 protein: CASSQVIGYLGKNTEAFF